Listed here is a single T cell receptor (beta chain). Antigen unknown. This table comes from immunoSEQ multiplex PCR, and its TCRdb copy is limited to in-frame clones, with some not included. This sample has 18,000 or so clones, with about 80% found just once. Trimming left V 0 bases short and J 6 bases short, with 6 bases between. CDR3 size: 13 residues. Per germline, CDR1 SGHNT and CDR2 YYREEE (reference sequence). The data were taken from a study of somatic mutations in cytotoxic T cells in rheumatoid arthritis. The CD4+ and CD8+ fractions came from positive magnetic bead selection and were purity-checked by flow cytometry. Findings of the study overall: A single CD8+ clone exceeded 20% of CD8+ cells in 8 of 65 patients.

The chain is built from TRBV5-4 and TRBJ2-2; tentative D call: TRBD2 (6 bases). Material for sequencing was CD8+ T cells sorted from blood. The TCR was taken from an adult with rheumatoid arthritis. The CDR3 DNA is TGTGCCAGCAGCTTGGGGGGGGCCGGGGAGCTGTTTTTT. Protein: CASSLGGAGELFF.